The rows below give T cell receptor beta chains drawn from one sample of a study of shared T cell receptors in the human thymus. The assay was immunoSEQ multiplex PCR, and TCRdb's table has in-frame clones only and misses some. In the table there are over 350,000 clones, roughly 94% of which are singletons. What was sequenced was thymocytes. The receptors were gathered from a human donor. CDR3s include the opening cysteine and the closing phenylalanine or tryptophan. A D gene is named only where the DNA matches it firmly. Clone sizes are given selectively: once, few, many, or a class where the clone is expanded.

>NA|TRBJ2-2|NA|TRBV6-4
TGTGCCAGCAGTGACCTTGAGAACACCGGGGAGCTGTTTTTT
CASSDLENTGELFF
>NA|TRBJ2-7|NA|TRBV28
TGTGCCAGCAGTTTCGAGACGGTAGGATACGAGCAGTACTTC
CASSFETVGYEQYF
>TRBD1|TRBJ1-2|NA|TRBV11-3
TGTGCCAGCAGCTTGACAGGGGGCTATGGCTACACCTTC
CASSLTGGYGYTF
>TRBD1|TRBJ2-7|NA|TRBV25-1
TGTGCCAGCAGTTACCCGGGACAGACACCTTACGAGCAGTACTTC
CASSYPGQTPYEQYF
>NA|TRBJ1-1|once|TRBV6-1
TGTGCCAGCAGTGAGGGTGCAGACCCGAACACTGAAGCTTTCTTT
CASSEGADPNTEAFF
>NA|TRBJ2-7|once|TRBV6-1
TGTGCCAGCAAAGACAGGAGCTCCTACGAGCAGTACTTC
CASKDRSSYEQYF
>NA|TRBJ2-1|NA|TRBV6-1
TGTGCCAGCAGTGATGTAATCAGGACCAGGGGCCACTACAATGAGCAGTTCTTC
CASSDVIRTRGHYNEQFF
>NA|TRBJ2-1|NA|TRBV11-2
TGTGCCAGCAGTCCGGGCTCTCGGGATTTCAATGAGCAGTTCTTC
CASSPGSRDFNEQFF
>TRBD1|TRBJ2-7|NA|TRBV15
TGTGCCACCAGCGGAGGGACAGGGGGCCCCTCCGAGCAGTACTTC
CATSGGTGGPSEQYF
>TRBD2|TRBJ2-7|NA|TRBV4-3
TGCGCCAGCAGCCAAACAAAGACTAGCGGAAACTACGAGCAGTACTTC
CASSQTKTSGNYEQYF
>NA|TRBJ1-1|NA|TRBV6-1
TGTGCCCACAACCCGGAGGCGACGGGCGCTGAAGCTTTCTTT
CAHNPEATGAEAFF
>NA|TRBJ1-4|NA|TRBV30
TGTGCCTGGACAGTAGATAATGGAGAAAAACTGTTTTTT
CAWTVDNGEKLFF
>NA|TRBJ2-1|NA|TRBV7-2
TGTGCCAGCAGCTTAGTCAGGAAAGCTTCCTACAATGAGCAGTTCTTC
CASSLVRKASYNEQFF
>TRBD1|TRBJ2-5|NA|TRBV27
TGTGCCAGCAGTCCCGGGACAGGGTGGGAAGAGACCCAGTACTTC
CASSPGTGWEETQYF
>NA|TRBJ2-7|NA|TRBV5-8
TGTGCCAGCAGCTTGACAGGGAATCACGAGCAGTACTTC
CASSLTGNHEQYF
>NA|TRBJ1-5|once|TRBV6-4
TGTGCCAGCAGTGAAACGGCGTATAGCAATCAGCCCCAGCATTTT
CASSETAYSNQPQHF
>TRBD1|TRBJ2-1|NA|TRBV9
TGTGCCAGCAGCGTACAGGGACAGGGATTGAATGAGCAGTTCTTC
CASSVQGQGLNEQFF
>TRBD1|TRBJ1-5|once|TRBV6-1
TGTGCCAGCACCGAGGGACAGGGGAATCAGCCCCAGCATTTT
CASTEGQGNQPQHF
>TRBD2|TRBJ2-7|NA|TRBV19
TGTGCCAGTAGTATAAGACTAGCGGGAGTTTACGAGCAGTACTTC
CASSIRLAGVYEQYF
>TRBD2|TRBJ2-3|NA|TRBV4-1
TGCGCCAGCAGCCAAGGACTAGCGGGCACAGATACGCAGTATTTT
CASSQGLAGTDTQYF
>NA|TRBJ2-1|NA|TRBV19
TGTGCCAGTAGTATAGAAAGGGCGGGACGTAGGCAGTTCTTC
CASSIERAGRRQFF
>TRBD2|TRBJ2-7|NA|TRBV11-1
TGTGCCAGCAGCTCGAGACTAGCGGGCGACCCCTACGAGCAGTACTTC
CASSSRLAGDPYEQYF
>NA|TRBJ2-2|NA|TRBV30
TGTGCCTCGCCTCGGGCAGGGAGGTCCGGGGAGCTGTTTTTT
CASPRAGRSGELFF
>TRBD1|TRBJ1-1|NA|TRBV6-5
TGTGCCAGCAGTGCACAGACAGGGGCCGTTGAAGCTTTCTTT
CASSAQTGAVEAFF
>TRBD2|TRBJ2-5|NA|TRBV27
TGTGCCAGCAGTATTACCGGGACTAGCGGTTACCAAGAGACCCAGTACTTC
CASSITGTSGYQETQYF
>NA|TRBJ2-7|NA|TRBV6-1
TGTGCCAGCAGGGTCAGGGTTGGATACGAGCAGTACTTC
CASRVRVGYEQYF
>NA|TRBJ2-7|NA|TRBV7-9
TGTGCCAGCAGCGAGGGGGGTCGCGAGCAGTACTTC
CASSEGGREQYF
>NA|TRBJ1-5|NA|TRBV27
TGTGCCAGCAGTCCATGGGACACCCCCGAAGGCAATCAGCCCCAGCATTTT
CASSPWDTPEGNQPQHF
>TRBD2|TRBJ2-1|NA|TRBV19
TGTGCCAGTAGCAGTTCGTCGGGAGGGAGGAATGAGCAGTTCTTC
CASSSSSGGRNEQFF
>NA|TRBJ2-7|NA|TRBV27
TGTGCCAGCAGTTTAGGTCGAGGGCTGCAGTACTTC
CASSLGRGLQYF
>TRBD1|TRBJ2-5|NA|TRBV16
TGTGCCAGCAGCCATCCGAAGGACAGGGGGGAGACCCAGTACTTC
CASSHPKDRGETQYF
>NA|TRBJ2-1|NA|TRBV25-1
TGTGCCAGCAGTGTAAGGTCGGCAGTAGCCGAAAGGACTCTCCAGTTCTTC
CASSVRSAVAERTLQFF
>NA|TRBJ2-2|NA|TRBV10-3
TGTGCCATCCAACCGGCGGCCGGCACCGGGGAGCTGTTTTTT
CAIQPAAGTGELFF
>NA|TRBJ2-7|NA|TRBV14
TGTGCCAGCAGCCAAGGAAGGGAGGACGGTCAATCCTACGAGCAGTACTTC
CASSQGREDGQSYEQYF
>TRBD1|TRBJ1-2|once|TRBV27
TGTGCCAGCAGCACTTACGGGGAGGGGGCGCAAAAACTCGGCTATGGCTACACCTTC
CASSTYGEGAQKLGYGYTF
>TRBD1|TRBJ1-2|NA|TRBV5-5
TGTGCCAGCAGCCCCCTCGCGGGACAGGTCTATGGCTACACCTTC
CASSPLAGQVYGYTF
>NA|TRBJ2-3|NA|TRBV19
TGTGCCAGTACTCGGGCTGCTAGCACAGATACGCAGTATTTT
CASTRAASTDTQYF
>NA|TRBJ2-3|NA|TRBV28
TGTGCCAGCAGTTTGAGGGGAGCAGATACGCAGTATTTT
CASSLRGADTQYF
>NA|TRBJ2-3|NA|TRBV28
TGTGCCAGCAGTTTGACAGATACGCAGTATTTT
CASSLTDTQYF
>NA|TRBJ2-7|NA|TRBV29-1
TGCAGCGTTGAAGGGCAACAGGCCTACGAGCAGTACTTC
CSVEGQQAYEQYF
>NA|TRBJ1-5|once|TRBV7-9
TGTGCCAGCAGCTTAGGGGCCCGGCAGCCCCAGCATTTT
CASSLGARQPQHF
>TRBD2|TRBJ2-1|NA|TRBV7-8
TGTGCCAGCAGCTTACTGCTAGCGGGAGTAAAAAGCTCCTACAATGAGCAGTTCTTC
CASSLLLAGVKSSYNEQFF
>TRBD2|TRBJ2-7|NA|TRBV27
TGTGCCAGCACCAACCCCGCTAGCGGAGCCTACGAGCAGTACTTC
CASTNPASGAYEQYF
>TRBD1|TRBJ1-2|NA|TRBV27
TGTGCCAGCACGAATCGGAACAGGGGAGGCTACTATGGCTACACCTTC
CASTNRNRGGYYGYTF
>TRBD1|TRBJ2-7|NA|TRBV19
TGTGCCAGTAGTATGGGACAGGGTTCCTACGAGCAGTACTTC
CASSMGQGSYEQYF
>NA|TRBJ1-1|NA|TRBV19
TGTGCCAGTAGTACCGCAGGGGCCAATCTCGGGGCTTTCTTT
CASSTAGANLGAFF
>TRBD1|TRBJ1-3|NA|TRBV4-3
TGCGCCAGCAGCCAAGAATTTACGGACAGGGTACTATTGGGAAACACCATATATTTT
CASSQEFTDRVLLGNTIYF
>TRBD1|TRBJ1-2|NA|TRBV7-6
TGTGCCAGCAGCCCGGACAGGGCCATCTATGGCTACACCTTC
CASSPDRAIYGYTF
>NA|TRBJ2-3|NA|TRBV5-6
TGTGCCAGCAGCTTGCGACTGGGGGATACGCAGTATTTT
CASSLRLGDTQYF
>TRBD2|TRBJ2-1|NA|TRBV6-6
TGTGCCAGCAGTTACCCAGCGACGGGAGGCCACAATGAGCAGTTCTTC
CASSYPATGGHNEQFF
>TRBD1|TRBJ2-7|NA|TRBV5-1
TGCGCCAGCAGCGCTCGAGGGACAGGGTACGAGCAGTACTTC
CASSARGTGYEQYF
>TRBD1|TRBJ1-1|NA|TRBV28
TGTGCCAGCAGTCCCAGGGGGAAGGGTATTATGAACACTGAAGCTTTCTTT
CASSPRGKGIMNTEAFF
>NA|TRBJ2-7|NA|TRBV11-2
TGTGCCAGCAGGGAACCGGGACGGCCCTACGAGCAGTACTTC
CASREPGRPYEQYF
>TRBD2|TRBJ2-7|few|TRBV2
TGTGCCAGCAGTGGGACTAGCTCCTACGAGCAGTACTTC
CASSGTSSYEQYF
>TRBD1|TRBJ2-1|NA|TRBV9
TGTGCCAGCAGCCCGCCGGTAAGGACAGGGGTTAAGAATGAGCAGTTCTTC
CASSPPVRTGVKNEQFF
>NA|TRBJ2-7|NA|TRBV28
TGTGCCAGCAGCCCCTTCCTCTCCTACAGGCCTGGTCCCTACGAGCAGTACTTC
CASSPFLSYRPGPYEQYF
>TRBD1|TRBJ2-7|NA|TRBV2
TGTGCCAGCGTGGGCGCCGGGACAGATAAAGTTAAAACCTACGAGCAGTACTTC
CASVGAGTDKVKTYEQYF
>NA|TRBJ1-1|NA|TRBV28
TGTGCCAGCAGTCTAGTTATTTCGAACACTGAAGCTTTCTTT
CASSLVISNTEAFF
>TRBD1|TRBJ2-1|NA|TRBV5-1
TGCGCCAGCAGCTTGGGGGACAGGGTTTCCTACAATGAGCAGTTCTTC
CASSLGDRVSYNEQFF
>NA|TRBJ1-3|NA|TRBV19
TGTGCCAGTAGTATTACGGCTCCCTCTGGAAACACCATATATTTT
CASSITAPSGNTIYF